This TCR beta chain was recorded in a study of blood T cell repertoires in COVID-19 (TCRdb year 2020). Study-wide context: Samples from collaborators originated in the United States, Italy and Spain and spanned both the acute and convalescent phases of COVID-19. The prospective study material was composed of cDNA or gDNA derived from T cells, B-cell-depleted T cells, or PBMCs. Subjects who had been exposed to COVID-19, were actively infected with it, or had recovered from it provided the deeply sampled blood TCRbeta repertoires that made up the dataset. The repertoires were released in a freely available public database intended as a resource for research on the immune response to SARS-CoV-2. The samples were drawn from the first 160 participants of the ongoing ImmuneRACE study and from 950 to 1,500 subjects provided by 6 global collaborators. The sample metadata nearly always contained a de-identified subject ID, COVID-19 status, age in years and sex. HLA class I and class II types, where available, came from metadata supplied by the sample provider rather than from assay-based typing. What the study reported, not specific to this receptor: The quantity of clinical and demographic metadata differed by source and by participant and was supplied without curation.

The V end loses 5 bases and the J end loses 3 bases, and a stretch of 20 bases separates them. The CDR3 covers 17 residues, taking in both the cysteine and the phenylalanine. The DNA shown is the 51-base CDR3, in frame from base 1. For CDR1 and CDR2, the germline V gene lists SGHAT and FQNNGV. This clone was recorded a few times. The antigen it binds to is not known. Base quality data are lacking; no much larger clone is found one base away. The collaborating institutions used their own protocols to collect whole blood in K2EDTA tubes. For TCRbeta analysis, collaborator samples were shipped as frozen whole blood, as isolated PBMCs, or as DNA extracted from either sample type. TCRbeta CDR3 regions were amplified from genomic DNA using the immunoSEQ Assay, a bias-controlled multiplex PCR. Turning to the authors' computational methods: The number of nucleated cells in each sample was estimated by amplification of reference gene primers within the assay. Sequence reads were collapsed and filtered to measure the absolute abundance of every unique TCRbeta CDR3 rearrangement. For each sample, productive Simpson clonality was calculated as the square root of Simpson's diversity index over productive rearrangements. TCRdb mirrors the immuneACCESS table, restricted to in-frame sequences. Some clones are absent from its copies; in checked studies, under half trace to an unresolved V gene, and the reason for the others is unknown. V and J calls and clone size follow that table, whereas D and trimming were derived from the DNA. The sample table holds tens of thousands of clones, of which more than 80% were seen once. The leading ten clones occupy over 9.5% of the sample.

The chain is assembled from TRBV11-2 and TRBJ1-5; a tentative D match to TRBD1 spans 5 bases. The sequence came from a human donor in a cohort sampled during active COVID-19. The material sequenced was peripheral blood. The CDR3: CASSPGGVFGDNQPQHF. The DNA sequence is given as TGTGCCAGCAGCCCGGGGGGGGTATTTGGAGACAATCAGCCCCAGCATTTT.